The following is a TCR beta chain sequence with its context. The CDR3 is made up of 12 amino acids. The sample originates from a study of beta chain features in type 1 diabetes. Study-level background: Patients looked much like healthy donors when it came to age, gender and cell yields. All samples combined gave roughly 100,000,000 sorted cells for examination.

Every isolated RNA sample was fully reverse transcribed, so sequencing captured expressed TCRB transcripts. Data came from immunoSEQ multiplex PCR; TCRdb stores just in-frame clones and leaves some out. The repertoire holds hundreds of thousands of clones, with around 30% as singletons. The sequencing input was naive CD4+ T cells from blood. The chain couples TRBV21-1 to TRBJ2-7. TRBV21-1 has pseudogene status. The origin of this receptor is a man younger than 35 in good health. This CDR3 reads CASSKRTYEQYF. The CDR3, as DNA: TGTGCCAGCAGCAAAAGGACCTACGAGCAGTACTTC.